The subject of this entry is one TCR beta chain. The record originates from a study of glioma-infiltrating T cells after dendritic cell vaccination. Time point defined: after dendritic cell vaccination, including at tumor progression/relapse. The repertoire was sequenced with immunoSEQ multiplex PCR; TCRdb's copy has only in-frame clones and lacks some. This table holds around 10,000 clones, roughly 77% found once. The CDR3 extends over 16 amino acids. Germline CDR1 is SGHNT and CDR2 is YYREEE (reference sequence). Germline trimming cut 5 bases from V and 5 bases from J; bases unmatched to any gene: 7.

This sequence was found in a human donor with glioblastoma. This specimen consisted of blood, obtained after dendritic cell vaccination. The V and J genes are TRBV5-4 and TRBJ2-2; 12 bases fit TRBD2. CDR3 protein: CASRQTSGRQTGELFF. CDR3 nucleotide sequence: TGTGCCAGCAGACAGACTAGCGGGAGACAAACCGGGGAGCTGTTTTTT.